These 15 T cell receptor beta chains were sequenced from one sample in a study of shared T cell receptors in the human thymus. Libraries were prepared by immunoSEQ multiplex PCR; TCRdb keeps only in-frame clonotypes and omits some of them. The sample carries 630,000 or so clones, around 87% recorded once. Separately, the same data were catalogued under a study of human thymus T cells.

The sequencing input was thymocytes. Receptor source: a boy under three years old with a congenital heart defect.

This clone occurred once. This chain uses TRBV20-1 with TRBJ2-7; no clear D gene. Trimming took 6 bases from V and 6 from J, leaving 12 bases between them. Germline CDR1 DFQATT, CDR2 SNEGSKA (reference sequence). The CDR3 has 11 amino acids. CDR3 bases: TGCAGTGCCCAACTTCGCGTCGAGCAGTACTTC. This sequence encodes CSAQLRVEQYF.

The genes are TRBV28 and TRBJ2-3; the D gene is possibly TRBD1 (6 bases). The germline V gene has CDR1 MDHEN and CDR2 SYDVKM. CDR3 length: 16 amino acids. Between the trimmed V and J ends, which lost 5 bases and 2 bases, there was a span of 17 bases. This CDR3 is CASSPSDSPTTDTQYF. In nucleotides, the CDR3 is TGTGCCAGCAGTCCGTCGGACAGCCCTACCACAGATACGCAGTATTTT.

The chain couples TRBV4-2 to TRBJ2-2; tentative D call: TRBD1 (6 bases). The CDR3 length is 18 residues. CDR1 LGHNA and CDR2 YNFKEQ come from the germline V gene. Trimming removed 0 bases at V and 1 base at J, with 15 bases between. CDR3 amino acids: CASSQDRQVRKNTGELFF. CDR3 sequence (DNA): TGTGCCAGCAGCCAAGATAGACAGGTCAGGAAGAACACCGGGGAGCTGTTTTTT.

The chain is built from TRBV6-1 and TRBJ2-5; D possibly corresponds to TRBD1 (8 bases). The CDR3 spans 15 residues. Germline V gene lookup returns CDR1 MNHNS and CDR2 SASEGT. Trimming left V 7 bases short and J 4 bases short, with 19 bases between. The DNA for the CDR3 is TGTGCCAGCATCTCGGACAGGGAGGGCGCAGAGACCCAGTACTTC. It translates to CASISDREGAETQYF.

Turning to this clone: Other DNA sequences in this sample translate to the same CDR3. The chain is built from TRBV30 and TRBJ1-6, with 7 bases fitting TRBD1. CDR3 length: 14 amino acids. V lost 4 bases and J lost 3; bases outside the gene matches: 3. The germline V gene has CDR1 GTSNPN and CDR2 SVGIG (reference sequence). CDR3 region: CAWKGGRYNSPLHF. The CDR3 coding sequence is TGTGCCTGGAAAGGGGGCCGCTATAATTCACCCCTCCACTTT.

The CDR3 here is CSVMTGQSNQPQHF. CDR3 bases: TGCAGCGTTATGACAGGGCAATCAAATCAGCCCCAGCATTTT. The J gene is TRBJ1-5, the V gene TRBV29-1; 7 positions match TRBD1. The CDR3 has 14 residues. Germline values: CDR1 SQVTM, CDR2 ANQGSEA. The ends lost 5 bases at V and 4 bases at J; junction bases unmatched: 8.

The rearrangement links TRBV5-6 to TRBJ1-6; no firm D call. V was shortened by 3 bases and J by 8 bases, with 9 bases between the two germline ends. Germline V gene data show CDR1 as SGHDT and CDR2 as YYEEEE. This CDR3 spans 13 amino acids. This chain's CDR3 is CASSSYPDSPLHF. As DNA, the CDR3 is TGTGCCAGCAGCTCCTATCCGGATTCACCCCTCCACTTT.

With respect to this clone: Other DNA sequences in this specimen translate into the identical CDR3. This chain joins TRBV4-3 and TRBJ2-1; no reliable D call. Trimming took off 0 bases at V and 0 bases at J, with 6 bases between the two ends. Per the germline V gene, CDR1 is LGHNA and CDR2 is YSLEER. The CDR3 length is 15 residues. CDR3 amino acids: CASSQDLASYNEQFF. CDR3 DNA: TGCGCCAGCAGCCAAGATTTGGCCTCCTACAATGAGCAGTTCTTC.

The chain carries TRBV2 and TRBJ2-3, with D tentatively TRBD1 (5 bases). The CDR3 runs 15 residues. V lost 4 bases and J 4 bases, leaving 15 bases between the germline ends. Germline assignment: CDR1 SNHLY and CDR2 FYNNEI. The CDR3 is CASSGTRTRSDTQYF. CDR3 DNA: TGTGCCAGCAGTGGTACCCGGACAAGGTCAGATACGCAGTATTTT.

This chain joins TRBV4-1 and TRBJ1-4; D possibly corresponds to TRBD1 (5 bases). V was cut by 1 base and J by 0 bases, with 12 bases left in between. The CDR3 runs 17 residues. Germline V lookup: CDR1 MGHRA, CDR2 YSYEKL. This CDR3 reads CASSQGVGTATNEKLFF. The CDR3 nucleotides are TGCGCCAGCAGCCAAGGCGTGGGGACTGCAACTAATGAAAAACTGTTTTTT.

This chain links TRBV29-1 with TRBJ2-3; D is possibly TRBD2 (5 bases). The germline V and J ends were trimmed by 4 bases and 4 bases, with 15 bases remaining between them. Germline CDR1 SQVTM, CDR2 ANQGSEA. The CDR3 has 14 residues. CDR3 sequence: CSVGVEGLADTQYF. CDR3 DNA sequence: TGCAGCGTTGGAGTAGAGGGCCTTGCAGATACGCAGTATTTT.

The rearrangement uses TRBV7-9 and TRBJ1-2; TRBD1 aligns across 7 bases. This CDR3 is 14 amino acids long. CDR1 is SEHNR and CDR2 is FQNEAQ in the germline V gene (reference sequence). J gave up 4 bases and V 0 bases, and 2 bases lay outside the gene matches. The CDR3 region has the DNA TGTGCCAGCAGCTTAGCCACAGGGGCCTATGGCTACACCTTC. Protein product: CASSLATGAYGYTF.

V and J are TRBV11-3 and TRBJ2-1; perhaps TRBD1 as D (5 bases). The CDR3 runs 13 residues. CDR1 and CDR2 from the germline V gene are SGHNT and YENEEA. The V gene lost 3 bases and the J gene lost 6 bases, with 9 bases spanning the gap. Here the CDR3 DNA reads TGTGCCAGCAGCTTCCGGCAGGGCAATGAGCAGTTCTTC. As protein: CASSFRQGNEQFF.

The chain carries TRBV28 and TRBJ1-1, with 7 bases that match TRBD1. Germline-derived CDR1 and CDR2 are MDHEN and SYDVKM. V shed 6 bases, J shed 6 bases, and the junction held 19 bases outside the gene matches. The CDR3 runs 17 residues. This CDR3 reads CASRLNTETGRLSEAFF. The CDR3 coding sequence is TGTGCCAGCAGGCTTAACACCGAGACAGGGAGGCTCTCTGAAGCTTTCTTT.

This clone was seen a handful of times. J is TRBJ2-3 and V is TRBV25-1; 10 bases match TRBD1. Germline assignment: CDR1 MGHDK and CDR2 SYGVNS. The length of the CDR3 is 13 residues. V dropped 8 bases and J dropped 3; count of bases not matched to a gene: 2. The CDR3: CASGQGGTDTQYF. CDR3 nucleotides: TGTGCCAGCGGACAGGGGGGAACAGATACGCAGTATTTT.